The clone carrying this T cell receptor (beta chain) was found a few times. What it binds is unknown. This record comes from a study of CD8 T cells in ankylosing spondylitis. Study observations and caveats: The study identified a TCR beta motif of several highly homologous variants that appeared characteristic of ankylosing spondylitis blood. Past research had described some motif variants in reactive arthritis synovial fluid and blood.

In TCRdb, the 5' RACE reads were re-called with MiXCR into one record per CDR3 protein. The sample records a few hundred thousand distinct CDR3 sequences, 20% to 25% being singletons. The clonotype comes from a male donor with ankylosing spondylitis. Sequenced sample: blood, either unsorted or a sorted T cell fraction (not recorded which).

CDR3 DNA: TGTGCCATCAGTGAGTCGTTCTACGAGCAGTACTTC. Protein: CAISESFYEQYF. The rearrangement joins TRBV10-3 to TRBJ2-7; D is undetermined. The V end lost 0 bases, the J end lost 3 bases, and 3 bases lay between the germline ends. The germline V gene encodes CDR1 ENHRY and CDR2 SYGVKD. The CDR3 is 12 amino acids.